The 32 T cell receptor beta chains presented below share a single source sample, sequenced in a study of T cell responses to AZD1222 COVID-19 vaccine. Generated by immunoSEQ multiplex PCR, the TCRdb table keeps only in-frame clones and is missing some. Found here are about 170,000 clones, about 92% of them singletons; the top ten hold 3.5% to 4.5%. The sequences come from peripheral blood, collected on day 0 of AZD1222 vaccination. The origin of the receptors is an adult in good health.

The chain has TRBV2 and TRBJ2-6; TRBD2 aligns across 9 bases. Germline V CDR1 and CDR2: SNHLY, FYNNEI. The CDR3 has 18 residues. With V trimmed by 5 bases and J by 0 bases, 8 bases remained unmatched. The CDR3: CASSLAGALSSGANVLTF. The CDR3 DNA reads TGTGCCAGCAGTTTAGCGGGAGCCCTAAGCTCTGGGGCCAACGTCCTGACTTTC.

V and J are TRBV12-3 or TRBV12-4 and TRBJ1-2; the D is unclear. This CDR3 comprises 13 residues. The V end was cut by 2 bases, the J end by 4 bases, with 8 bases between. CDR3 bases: TGTGCCAGCAGTTTATCAGCCTTCTATGGCTACACCTTC. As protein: CASSLSAFYGYTF.

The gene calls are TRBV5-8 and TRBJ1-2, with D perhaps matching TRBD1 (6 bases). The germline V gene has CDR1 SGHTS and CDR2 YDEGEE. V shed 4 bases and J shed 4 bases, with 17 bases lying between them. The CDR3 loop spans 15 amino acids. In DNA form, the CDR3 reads TGTGCCAGCAGCCTACAGGGTTGGTCCGCCTATGGCTACACCTTC. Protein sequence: CASSLQGWSAYGYTF.

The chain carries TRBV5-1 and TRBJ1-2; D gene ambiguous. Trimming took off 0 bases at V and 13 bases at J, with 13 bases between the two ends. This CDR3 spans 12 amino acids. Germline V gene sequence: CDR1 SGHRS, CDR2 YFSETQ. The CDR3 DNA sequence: TGCGCCAGCAGCTTGGACGGCCAACTTTTCACCTTC. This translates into CASSLDGQLFTF.

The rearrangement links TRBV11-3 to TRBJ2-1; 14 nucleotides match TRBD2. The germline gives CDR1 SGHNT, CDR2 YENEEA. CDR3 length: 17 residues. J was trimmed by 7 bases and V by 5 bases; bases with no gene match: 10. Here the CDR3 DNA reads TGTGCCAGCAGCGTCGGAAGACTAGCGGGAGGGAGGAATGAGCAGTTCTTC. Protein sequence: CASSVGRLAGGRNEQFF.

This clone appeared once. The CDR3 DNA follows: TGCGCCAGCAGGCGGCCCGACACCTATGGCTACACCTTC. Protein sequence: CASRRPDTYGYTF. This chain uses TRBV4-1 with TRBJ1-2, with no clear D. This CDR3 spans 13 amino acids. V was cut by 6 bases and J by 4 bases, with 12 bases left in between. Germline CDR1 and CDR2: MGHRA and YSYEKL.

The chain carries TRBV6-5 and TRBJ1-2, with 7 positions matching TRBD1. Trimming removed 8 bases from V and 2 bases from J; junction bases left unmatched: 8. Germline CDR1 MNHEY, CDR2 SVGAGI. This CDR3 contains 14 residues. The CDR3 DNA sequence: TGTGCCAGCGACCGGGACAGAAAAAACTATGGCTACACCTTC. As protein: CASDRDRKNYGYTF.

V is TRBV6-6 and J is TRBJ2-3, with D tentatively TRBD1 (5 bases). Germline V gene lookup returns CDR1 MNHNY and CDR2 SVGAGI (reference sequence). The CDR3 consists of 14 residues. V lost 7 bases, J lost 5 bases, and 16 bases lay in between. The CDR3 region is CASTTAGQGDTQYF. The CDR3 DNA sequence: TGTGCCAGCACCACGGCAGGTCAGGGAGATACGCAGTATTTT.

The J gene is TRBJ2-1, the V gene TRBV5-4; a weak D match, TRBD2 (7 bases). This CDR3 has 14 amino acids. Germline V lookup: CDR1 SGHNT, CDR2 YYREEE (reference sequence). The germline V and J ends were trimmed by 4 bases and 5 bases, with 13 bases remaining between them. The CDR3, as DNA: TGTGCCAGCAGCCGAGGGGGGGCCGACAATGAGCAGTTCTTC. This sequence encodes CASSRGGADNEQFF.

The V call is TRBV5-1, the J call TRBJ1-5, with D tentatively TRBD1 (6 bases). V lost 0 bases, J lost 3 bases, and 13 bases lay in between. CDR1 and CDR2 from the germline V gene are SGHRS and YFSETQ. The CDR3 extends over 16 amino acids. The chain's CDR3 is CASSLDRTVNNQPQHF. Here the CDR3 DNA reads TGCGCCAGCAGCTTGGATCGGACAGTCAACAATCAGCCCCAGCATTTT.

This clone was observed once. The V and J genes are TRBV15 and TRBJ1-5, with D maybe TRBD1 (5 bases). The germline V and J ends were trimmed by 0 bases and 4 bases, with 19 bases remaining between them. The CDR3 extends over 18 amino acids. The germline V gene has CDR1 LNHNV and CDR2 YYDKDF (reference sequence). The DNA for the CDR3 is TGTGCCACCAGCAGAGATTCAACGGCAGGGAGAGGTAATCAGCCCCAGCATTTT. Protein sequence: CATSRDSTAGRGNQPQHF.

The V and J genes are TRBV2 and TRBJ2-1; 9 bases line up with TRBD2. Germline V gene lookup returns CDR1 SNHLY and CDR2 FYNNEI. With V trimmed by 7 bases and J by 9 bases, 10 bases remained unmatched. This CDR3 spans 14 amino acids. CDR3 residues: CASKIAGARTEQFF. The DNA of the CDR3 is TGTGCCAGCAAAATAGCGGGAGCACGAACTGAGCAGTTCTTC. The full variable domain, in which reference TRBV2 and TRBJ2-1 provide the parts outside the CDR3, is EPEVTQTPSHQVTQMGQEVILRCVPISNHLYFYWYRQILGQKVEFLVSFYNNEISEKSEIFDDQFSVERPDGSNFTLKIRSTKLEDSAMYFCASKIAGARTEQFFGPGTRLTVL.

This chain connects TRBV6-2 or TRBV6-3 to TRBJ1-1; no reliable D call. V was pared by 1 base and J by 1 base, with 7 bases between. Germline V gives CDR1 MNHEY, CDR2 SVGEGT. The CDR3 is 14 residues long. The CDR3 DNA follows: TGTGCCAGCAGTTACTGGTTGGAGAACACTGAAGCTTTCTTT. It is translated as CASSYWLENTEAFF.

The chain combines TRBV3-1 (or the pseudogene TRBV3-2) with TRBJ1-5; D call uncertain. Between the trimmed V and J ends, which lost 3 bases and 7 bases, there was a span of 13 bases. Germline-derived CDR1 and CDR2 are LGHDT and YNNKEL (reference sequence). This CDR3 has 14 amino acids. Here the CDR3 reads CASSHSGYGQPQHF. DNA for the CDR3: TGTGCCAGCAGCCATTCAGGTTACGGACAGCCCCAGCATTTT.

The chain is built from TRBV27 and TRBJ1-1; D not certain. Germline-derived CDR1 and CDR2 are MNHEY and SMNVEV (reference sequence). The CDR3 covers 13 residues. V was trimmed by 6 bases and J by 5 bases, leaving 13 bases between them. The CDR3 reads CASSLAPVTEAFF. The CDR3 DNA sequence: TGTGCCAGCAGCCTCGCCCCCGTTACTGAAGCTTTCTTT.

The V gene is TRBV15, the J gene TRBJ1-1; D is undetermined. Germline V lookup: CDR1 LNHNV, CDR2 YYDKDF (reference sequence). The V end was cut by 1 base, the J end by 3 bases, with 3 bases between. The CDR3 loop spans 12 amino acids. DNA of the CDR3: TGTGCCACCAGCAGAGGGGACACTGAAGCTTTCTTT. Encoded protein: CATSRGDTEAFF.

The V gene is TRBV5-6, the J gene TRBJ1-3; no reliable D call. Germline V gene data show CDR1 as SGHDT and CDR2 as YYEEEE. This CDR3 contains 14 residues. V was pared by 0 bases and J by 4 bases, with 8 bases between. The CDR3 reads CASSLGAQGNTIYF. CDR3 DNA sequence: TGTGCCAGCAGCTTGGGGGCGCAGGGAAACACCATATATTTT.

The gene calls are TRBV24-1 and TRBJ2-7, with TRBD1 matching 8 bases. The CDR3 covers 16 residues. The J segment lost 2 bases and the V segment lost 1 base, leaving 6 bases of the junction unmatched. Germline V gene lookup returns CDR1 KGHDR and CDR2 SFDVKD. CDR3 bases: TGTGCCACCAGTGATTTACCCGGGACAGGAACCTACGAGCAGTACTTC. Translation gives CATSDLPGTGTYEQYF.

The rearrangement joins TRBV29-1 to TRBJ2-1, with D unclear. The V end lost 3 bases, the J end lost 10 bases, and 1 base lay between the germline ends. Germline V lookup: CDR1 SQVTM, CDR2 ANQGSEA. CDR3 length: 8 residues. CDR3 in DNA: TGCAGCGTTGAGGAGCAGTTCTTC. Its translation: CSVEEQFF.

CDR3 sequence reads: CASSRGQGAFGEAFF. In DNA form, the CDR3 reads TGTGCCAGTAGCCGAGGACAGGGGGCTTTCGGTGAAGCTTTCTTT. V gene TRBV19 combines with J gene TRBJ1-1; 11 nucleotides align to TRBD1. With V trimmed by 6 bases and J by 7 bases, 10 bases remained unmatched. This CDR3 has 15 residues. The germline CDR1 and CDR2 sequences are LNHDA and SQIVND (reference sequence).

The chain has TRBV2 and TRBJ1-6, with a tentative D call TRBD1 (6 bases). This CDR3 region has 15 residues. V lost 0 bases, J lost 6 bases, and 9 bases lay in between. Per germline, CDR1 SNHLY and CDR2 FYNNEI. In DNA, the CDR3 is TGTGCCAGCAGTGAAGCGCCAGGGGCTAATTCACCCCTCCACTTT. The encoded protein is CASSEAPGANSPLHF.

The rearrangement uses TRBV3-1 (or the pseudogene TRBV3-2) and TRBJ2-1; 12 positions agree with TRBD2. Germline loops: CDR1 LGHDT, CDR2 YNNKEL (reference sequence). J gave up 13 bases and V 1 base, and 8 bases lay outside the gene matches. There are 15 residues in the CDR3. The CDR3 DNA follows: TGTGCCAGCAGCCAAGGTGAACTAGCGGGAGGTAGCCAGTTCTTC. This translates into CASSQGELAGGSQFF.

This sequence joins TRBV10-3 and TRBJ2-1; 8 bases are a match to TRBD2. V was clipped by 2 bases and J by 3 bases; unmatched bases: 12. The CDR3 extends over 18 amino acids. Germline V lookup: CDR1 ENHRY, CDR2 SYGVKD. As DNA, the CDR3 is TGTGCCATCAGTGAGGCGGGAGCGGGAGTGGGTAGCTACAATGAGCAGTTCTTC. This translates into CAISEAGAGVGSYNEQFF.

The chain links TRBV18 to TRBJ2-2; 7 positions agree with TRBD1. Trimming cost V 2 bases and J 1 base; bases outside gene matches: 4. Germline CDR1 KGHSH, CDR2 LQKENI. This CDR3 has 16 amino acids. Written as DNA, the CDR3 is TGTGCCAGCTCACCAAGACAGGGTGGGAACACCGGGGAGCTGTTTTTT. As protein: CASSPRQGGNTGELFF.

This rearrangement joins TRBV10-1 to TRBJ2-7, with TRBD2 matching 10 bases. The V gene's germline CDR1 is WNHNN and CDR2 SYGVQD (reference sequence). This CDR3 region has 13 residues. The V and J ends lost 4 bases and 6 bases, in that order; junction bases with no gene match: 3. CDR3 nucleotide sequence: TGCGCCAGCAGTGGGACTAGCGGCGGCGAGCAGTACTTC. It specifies CASSGTSGGEQYF.

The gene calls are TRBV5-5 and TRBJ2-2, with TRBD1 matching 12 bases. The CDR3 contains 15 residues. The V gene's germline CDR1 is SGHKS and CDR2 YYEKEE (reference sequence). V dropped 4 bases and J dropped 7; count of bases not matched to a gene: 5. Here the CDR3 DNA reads TGTGCCAGCAGCACCGGGACAGGGGGCCTCGGGGAGCTGTTTTTT. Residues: CASSTGTGGLGELFF.

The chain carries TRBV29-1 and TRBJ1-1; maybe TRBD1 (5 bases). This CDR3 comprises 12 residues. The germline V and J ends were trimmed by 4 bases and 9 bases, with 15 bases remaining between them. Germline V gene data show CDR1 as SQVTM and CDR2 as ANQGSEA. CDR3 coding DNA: TGCAGCGTTGTCGACAGCAGAAGGAAAGCTTTCTTT. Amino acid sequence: CSVVDSRRKAFF.

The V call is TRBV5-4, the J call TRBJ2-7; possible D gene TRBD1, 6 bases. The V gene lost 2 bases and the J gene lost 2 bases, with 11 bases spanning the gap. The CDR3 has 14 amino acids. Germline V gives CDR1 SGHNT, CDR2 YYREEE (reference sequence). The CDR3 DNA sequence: TGTGCCAGCAGCTTTTCCGGGACACCCTACGAGCAGTACTTC. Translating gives CASSFSGTPYEQYF.

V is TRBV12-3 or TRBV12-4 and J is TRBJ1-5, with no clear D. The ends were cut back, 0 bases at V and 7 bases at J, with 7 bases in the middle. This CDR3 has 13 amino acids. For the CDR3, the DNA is TGTGCCAGCAGTTTAGCGCTAGGACAGCCCCAGCATTTT. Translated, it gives CASSLALGQPQHF.

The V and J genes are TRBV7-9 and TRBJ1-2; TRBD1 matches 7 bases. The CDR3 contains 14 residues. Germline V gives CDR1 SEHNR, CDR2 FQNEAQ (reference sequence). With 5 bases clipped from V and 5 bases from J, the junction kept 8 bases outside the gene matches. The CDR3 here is CASSTLDRDYGYTF. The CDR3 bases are TGTGCCAGCAGCACCCTAGACAGGGATTATGGCTACACCTTC.

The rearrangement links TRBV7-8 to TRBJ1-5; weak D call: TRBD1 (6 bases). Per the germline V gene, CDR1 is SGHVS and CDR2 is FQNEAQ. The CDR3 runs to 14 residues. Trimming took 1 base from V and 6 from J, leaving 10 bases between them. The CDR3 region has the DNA TGTGCCAGCAGCTTAGGGCAGGGGTCTCAGCCCCAGCATTTT. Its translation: CASSLGQGSQPQHF.

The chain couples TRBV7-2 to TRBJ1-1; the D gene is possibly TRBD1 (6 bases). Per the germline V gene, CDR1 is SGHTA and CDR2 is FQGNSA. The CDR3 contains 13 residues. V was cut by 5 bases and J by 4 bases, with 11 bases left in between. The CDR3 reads CASSQGWSTEAFF. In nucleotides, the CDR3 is TGTGCCAGCAGCCAGGGGTGGAGCACTGAAGCTTTCTTT.